Given below is one T cell receptor (beta chain) in context. These data belong to a study of tumor-infiltrating lymphocytes in oesophageal squamous cell carcinoma. CDR3 length equals 16 residues. V lost 5 bases, J lost 1 base, and 5 bases stayed unmatched. Germline V gives CDR1 SGHTA, CDR2 FQGTGA. TCRdb itself ran the PCR reads through MiXCR, one entry per CDR3 protein. The table includes about 17,000 distinct CDR3 sequences, about 40% detected once. This TCR was sampled from a female donor with esophageal squamous cell carcinoma. What was sequenced was normal esophageal tissue next to the tumor. This chain joins TRBV7-3 and TRBJ2-7; 13 nucleotides match TRBD2. CDR3 protein: CASSAPTSGRSYEQYF. The CDR3 DNA sequence: TGTGCCAGCAGCGCCCCGACTAGCGGGAGGTCCTACGAGCAGTACTTC.